The source of this T cell receptor beta chain is a study of blood T cell repertoires in COVID-19 (dated by TCRdb to 2019 to 2021). A note on the overall study: Samples from collaborators originated in the United States, Italy and Spain and spanned both the acute and convalescent phases of COVID-19. The prospective study material was composed of cDNA or gDNA derived from T cells, B-cell-depleted T cells, or PBMCs. The dataset comprised deeply sampled blood TCRbeta repertoires from subjects exposed to, actively infected with, or recovered from COVID-19. The repertoires were made available in a free public database intended to serve as a resource for research on the immune response to SARS-CoV-2. Samples were obtained from the ongoing ImmuneRACE study (first 160 participants) and from some 1,200 subjects provided by 6 global collaborators. Nearly every sample came with metadata listing a de-identified subject ID, COVID-19 status, age in years and sex. Where HLA class I and class II types were available, the types were taken from metadata supplied by the sample provider, not from assay-based typing. The study at large found these results: Clinical and demographic metadata were provided uncurated, with the amount varying by source and participant.

The immunoSEQ Assay, a bias-controlled multiplex PCR, was used to amplify TCRbeta CDR3 regions from genomic DNA. Concerning the study's data processing: The number of nucleated cells in each sample was estimated by amplification of reference gene primers within the assay. To quantify the absolute abundance of each unique TCRbeta CDR3 rearrangement, sequence reads were collapsed and filtered. For each sample, productive Simpson clonality was calculated as the square root of Simpson's diversity index across productive rearrangements. TCRdb took this table from immuneACCESS and kept in-frame rearrangements with V and J called. Such tables lack part of the clones; where checked against another copy, unresolved V genes explain under half of the gap, and the rest is unexplained. V and J calls and clone size follow that table, whereas D and trimming were derived from the DNA. The sample table lists 300,000 to 400,000 clones, about nine tenths of them with a count of one. The ten biggest clones cover 5.2% of the sample.

Reading from cysteine to phenylalanine, the CDR3 counts 14 amino acids. Only CDR3 DNA is held: 42 bases, read in frame from base 1. CDR1 and CDR2, per the germline V gene (reference sequence), are GTSNPN and SVGIG. Trimming takes 8 bases from V and 2 bases from J, and the germline ends sit 17 bases apart. As concerns this clone: It lacks a known antigen. Per-nucleotide qualities are absent, and no much larger clonotype sits a single base away.

Participants in the prospective study were aged roughly 18 to 100 years, lived in 24 United States geographic areas, and enrolled through a virtual design. Cohort assignment in the prospective study relied on participant-reported clinical history from a screening survey and a study questionnaire. Recovered participants in ImmuneRACE Cohort 3 were defined by two consecutive negative NP/OP PCR tests, clearance by a healthcare professional, or resolution of symptoms. In the prospective study, mobile phlebotomists collected whole blood, serum and a nasopharyngeal or oropharyngeal swab from each participant. Over a roughly 2-month period, participants in the prospective study had the option of providing additional blood draws and questionnaires. Blood samples from the prospective study were shipped frozen or at room temperature prior to DNA extraction.

The sequencing input was PBMCs or T cells enriched from blood (not recorded which). The receptor was derived from a man between 60 and 75 years old who had recovered from COVID-19. Recombination joined TRBV30 with TRBJ2-3; the D gene is perhaps TRBD2, on 6 matching bases. The CDR3 here reads CAAYRGTFTDTQYF. The DNA sequence is given as TGTGCCGCTTATCGGGGGACTTTCACAGATACGCAGTATTTT.